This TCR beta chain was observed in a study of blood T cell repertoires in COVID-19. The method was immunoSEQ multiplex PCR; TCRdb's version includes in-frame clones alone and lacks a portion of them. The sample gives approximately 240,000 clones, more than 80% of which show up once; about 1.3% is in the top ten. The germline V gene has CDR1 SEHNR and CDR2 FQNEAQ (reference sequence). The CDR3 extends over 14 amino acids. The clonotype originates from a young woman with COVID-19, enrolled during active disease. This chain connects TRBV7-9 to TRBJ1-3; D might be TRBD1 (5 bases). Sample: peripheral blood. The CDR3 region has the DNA TGTGCGACAGCTGGACCTCTCTCTGGAAACACCATATATTTT. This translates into CATAGPLSGNTIYF.